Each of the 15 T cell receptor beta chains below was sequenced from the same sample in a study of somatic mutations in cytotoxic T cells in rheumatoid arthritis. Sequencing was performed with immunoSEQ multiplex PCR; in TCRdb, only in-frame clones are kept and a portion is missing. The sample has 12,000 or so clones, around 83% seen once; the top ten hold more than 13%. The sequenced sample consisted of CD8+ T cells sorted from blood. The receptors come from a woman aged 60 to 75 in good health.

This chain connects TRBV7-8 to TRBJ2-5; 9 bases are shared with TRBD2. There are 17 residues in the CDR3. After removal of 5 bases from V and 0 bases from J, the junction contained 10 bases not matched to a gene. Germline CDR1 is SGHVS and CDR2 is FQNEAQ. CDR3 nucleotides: TGTGCCAGCAGCCCCCGCGGGGGGGATTGGTACCAAGAGACCCAGTACTTC. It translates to CASSPRGGDWYQETQYF.

The DNA of the CDR3 is TGTGCCAGCAGCTTACAACCCATACGCCAGACACCTGGCGTAGCCAAAAACATTCAGTACTTC. Translating it yields CASSLQPIRQTPGVAKNIQYF. This sequence joins TRBV7-3 and TRBJ2-4; D remains unclear. Germline lookup yields CDR1 SGHTA and CDR2 FQGTGA. CDR3 length: 21 residues. The V end lost 2 bases, the J end lost 0 bases, and 26 bases lay between the germline ends.

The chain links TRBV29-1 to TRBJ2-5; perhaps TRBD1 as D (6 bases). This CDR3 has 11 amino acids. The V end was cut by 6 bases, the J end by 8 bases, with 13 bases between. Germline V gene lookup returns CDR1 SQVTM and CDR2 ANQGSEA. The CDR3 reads CSVLAGVTQYF. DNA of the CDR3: TGCAGCGTCCTCGCAGGGGTAACCCAGTACTTC.

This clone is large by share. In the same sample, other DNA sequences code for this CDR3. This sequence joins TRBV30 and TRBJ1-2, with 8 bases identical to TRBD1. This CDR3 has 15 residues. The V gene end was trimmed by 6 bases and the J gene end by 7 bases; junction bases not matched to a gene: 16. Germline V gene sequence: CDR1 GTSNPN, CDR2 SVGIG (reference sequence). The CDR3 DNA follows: TGTGCCTGTCGAGGGGCAGGGGGCACGGTCTTTGGCTACACCTTC. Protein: CACRGAGGTVFGYTF.

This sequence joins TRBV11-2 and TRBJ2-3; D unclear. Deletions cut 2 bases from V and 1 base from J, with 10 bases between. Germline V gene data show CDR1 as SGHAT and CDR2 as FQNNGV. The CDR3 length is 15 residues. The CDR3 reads CASSLSLTGTDTQYF. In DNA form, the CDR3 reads TGTGCCAGCAGCTTAAGTCTTACTGGCACAGATACGCAGTATTTT.

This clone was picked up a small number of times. The CDR3 DNA reads as TGTGCCAGCAGCCAAGTCCTGGCATCGAACACTGAAGCTTTCTTT. Its translation is CASSQVLASNTEAFF. The V gene is TRBV5-3, the J gene TRBJ1-1; D is ambiguous. TRBV5-3 is an ORF, and what it does is uncertain. Between the trimmed V and J ends, which lost 8 bases and 1 base, there was a span of 18 bases. CDR3 size: 15 residues.

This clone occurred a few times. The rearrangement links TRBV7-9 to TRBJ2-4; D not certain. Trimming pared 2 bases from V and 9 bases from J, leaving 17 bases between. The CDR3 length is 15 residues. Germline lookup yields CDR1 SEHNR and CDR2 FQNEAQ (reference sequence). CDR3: CASSLSSRTGSIQYF. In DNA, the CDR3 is TGTGCCAGCAGCTTATCCTCTAGAACGGGTAGCATTCAGTACTTC.

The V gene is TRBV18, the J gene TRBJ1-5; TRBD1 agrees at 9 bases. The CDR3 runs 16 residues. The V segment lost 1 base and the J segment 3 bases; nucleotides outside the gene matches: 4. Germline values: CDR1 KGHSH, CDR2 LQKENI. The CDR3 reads CASSPLDRGINQPQHF. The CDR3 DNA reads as TGTGCCAGCTCACCACTGGACAGGGGAATCAATCAGCCCCAGCATTTT.

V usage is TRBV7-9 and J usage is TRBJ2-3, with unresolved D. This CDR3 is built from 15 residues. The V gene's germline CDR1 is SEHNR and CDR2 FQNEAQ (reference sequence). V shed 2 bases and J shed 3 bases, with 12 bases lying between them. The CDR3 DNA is TGTGCCAGCAGCTTATTGAGTACGGTAACAGATACGCAGTATTTT. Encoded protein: CASSLLSTVTDTQYF. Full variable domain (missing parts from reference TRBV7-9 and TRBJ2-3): DTGVSQNPRHKITKRGQNVTFRCDPISEHNRLYWYRQTLGQGPEFLTYFQNEAQLEKSRLLSDRFSAERPKGSFSTLEIQRTEQGDSAMYLCASSLLSTVTDTQYFGPGTRLTVL.

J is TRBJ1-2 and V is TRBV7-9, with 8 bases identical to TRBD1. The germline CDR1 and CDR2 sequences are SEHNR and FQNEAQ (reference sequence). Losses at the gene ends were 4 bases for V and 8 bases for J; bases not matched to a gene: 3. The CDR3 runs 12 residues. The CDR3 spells CASSSTGVGYTF. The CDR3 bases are TGTGCCAGCAGCTCGACAGGGGTCGGCTACACCTTC.

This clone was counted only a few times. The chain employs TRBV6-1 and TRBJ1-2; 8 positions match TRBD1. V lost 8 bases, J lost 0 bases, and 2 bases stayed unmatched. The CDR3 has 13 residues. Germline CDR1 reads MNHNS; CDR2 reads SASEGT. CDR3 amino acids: CASGQGANYGYTF. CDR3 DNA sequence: TGTGCCAGCGGACAGGGTGCTAACTATGGCTACACCTTC.

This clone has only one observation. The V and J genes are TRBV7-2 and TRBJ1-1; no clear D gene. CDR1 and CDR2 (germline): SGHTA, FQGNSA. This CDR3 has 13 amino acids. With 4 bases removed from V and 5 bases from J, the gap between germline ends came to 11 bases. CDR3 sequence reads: CASSSLGWTEAFF. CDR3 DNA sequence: TGTGCCAGCAGCTCATTGGGCTGGACTGAAGCTTTCTTT.

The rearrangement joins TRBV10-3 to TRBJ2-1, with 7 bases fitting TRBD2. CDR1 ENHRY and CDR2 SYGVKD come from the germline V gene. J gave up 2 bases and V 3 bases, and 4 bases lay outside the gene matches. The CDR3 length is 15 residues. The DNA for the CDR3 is TGTGCCATCAGTGATGGAGCGGGGACCTACAATGAGCAGTTCTTC. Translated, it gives CAISDGAGTYNEQFF.

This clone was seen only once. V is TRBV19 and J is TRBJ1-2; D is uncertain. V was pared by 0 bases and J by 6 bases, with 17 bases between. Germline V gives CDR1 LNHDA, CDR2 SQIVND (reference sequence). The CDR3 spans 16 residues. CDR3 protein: CASSIDLSTVQDGYTF. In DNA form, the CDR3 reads TGTGCCAGTAGTATAGATCTCTCGACCGTGCAGGATGGCTACACCTTC.

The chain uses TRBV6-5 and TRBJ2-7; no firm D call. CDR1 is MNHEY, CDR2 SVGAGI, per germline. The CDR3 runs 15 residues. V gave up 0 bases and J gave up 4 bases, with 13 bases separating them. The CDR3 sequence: CASSYSRVKGYEQYF. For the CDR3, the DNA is TGTGCCAGCAGTTACTCTCGGGTTAAAGGATACGAGCAGTACTTC.